The entry that follows covers one TCR beta chain sequence. Its antigen is not known. V lost 3 bases to trimming and J lost 0 bases, with 9 bases between them. The CDR3 runs to 15 residues. CDR1 and CDR2 (germline): SNHLY, FYNNEI. The sample originates from a study of blood T cells in healthy people across ages. General study points: Donor CMV status was unknown, possibly confounding expanded clonotype changes.

It was with a sample-barcoded 5' primer and a J-beta primer mix that a second PCR of roughly 7 to 11 cycles was run. MiXCR was run by TCRdb on the 5' RACE reads, yielding one entry per CDR3 protein. This table holds 870,000 or so distinct CDR3 sequences, more than 25% found once. Peripheral blood was drawn, about 9.1 milliliters per donor. Sample: blood. The clonotype comes from an elderly woman in good health. This chain connects TRBV2 to TRBJ1-5; D ambiguous. In nucleotides, the CDR3 is TGTGCCAGCAGTGAGAGAGGAATTAGCAATCAGCCCCAGCATTTT. Protein: CASSERGISNQPQHF.